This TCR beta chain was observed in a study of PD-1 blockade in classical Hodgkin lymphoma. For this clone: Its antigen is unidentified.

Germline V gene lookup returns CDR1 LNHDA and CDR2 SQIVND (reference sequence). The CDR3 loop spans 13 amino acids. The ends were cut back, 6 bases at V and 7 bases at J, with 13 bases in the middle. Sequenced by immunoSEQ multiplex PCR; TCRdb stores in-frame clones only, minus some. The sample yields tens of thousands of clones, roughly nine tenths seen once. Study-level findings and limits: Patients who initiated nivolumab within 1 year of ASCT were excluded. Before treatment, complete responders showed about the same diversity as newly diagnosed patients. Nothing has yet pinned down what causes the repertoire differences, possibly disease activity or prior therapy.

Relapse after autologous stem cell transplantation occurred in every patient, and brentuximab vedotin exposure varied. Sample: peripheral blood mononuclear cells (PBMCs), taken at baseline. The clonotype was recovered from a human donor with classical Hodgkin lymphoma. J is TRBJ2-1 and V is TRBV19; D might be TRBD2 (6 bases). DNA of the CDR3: TGTGCCAGTAGCCGGTTGGGGGGAAATGAGCAGTTCTTC. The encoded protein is CASSRLGGNEQFF.